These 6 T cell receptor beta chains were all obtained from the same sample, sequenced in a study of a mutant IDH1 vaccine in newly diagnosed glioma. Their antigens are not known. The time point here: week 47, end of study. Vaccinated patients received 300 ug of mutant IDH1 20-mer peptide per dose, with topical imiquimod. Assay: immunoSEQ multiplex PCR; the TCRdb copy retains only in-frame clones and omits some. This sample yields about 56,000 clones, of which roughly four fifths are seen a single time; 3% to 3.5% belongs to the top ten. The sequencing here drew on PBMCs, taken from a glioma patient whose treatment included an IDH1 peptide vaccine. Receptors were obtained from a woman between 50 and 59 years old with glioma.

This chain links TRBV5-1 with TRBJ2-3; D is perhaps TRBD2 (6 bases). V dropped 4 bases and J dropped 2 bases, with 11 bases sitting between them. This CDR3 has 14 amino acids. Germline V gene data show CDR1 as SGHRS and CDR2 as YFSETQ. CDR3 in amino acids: CASSPRGTTDTQYF. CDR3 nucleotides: TGCGCCAGCAGCCCTCGGGGGACCACAGATACGCAGTATTTT.

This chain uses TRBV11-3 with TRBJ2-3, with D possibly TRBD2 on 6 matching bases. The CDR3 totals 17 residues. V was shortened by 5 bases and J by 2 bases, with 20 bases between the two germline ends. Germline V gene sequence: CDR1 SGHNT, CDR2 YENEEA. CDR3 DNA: TGTGCCAGCAGCCTAGGGGTAGCGGAGATTTTCACAGATACGCAGTATTTT. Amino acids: CASSLGVAEIFTDTQYF.

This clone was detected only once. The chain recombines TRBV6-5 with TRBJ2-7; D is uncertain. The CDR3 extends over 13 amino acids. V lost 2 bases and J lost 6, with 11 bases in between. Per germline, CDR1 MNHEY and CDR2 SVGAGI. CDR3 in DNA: TGTGCCAGCAGTTACAGGGTACTTGGCGAGCAGTACTTC. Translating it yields CASSYRVLGEQYF.

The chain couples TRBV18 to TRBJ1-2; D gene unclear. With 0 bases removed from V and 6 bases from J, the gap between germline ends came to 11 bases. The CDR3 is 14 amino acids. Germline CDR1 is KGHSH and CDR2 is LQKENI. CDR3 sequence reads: CASSPPPVANGYTF. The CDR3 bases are TGTGCCAGCTCACCACCCCCTGTCGCGAATGGCTACACCTTC.

The CDR3 bases are TGTGCCTGGTCCAAAAAGGGGAGCTATCAGCCCCAGCATTTT. Translated: CAWSKKGSYQPQHF. The V call is TRBV30, the J call TRBJ1-5; a weak D match, TRBD1 (5 bases). V was clipped by 5 bases and J by 5 bases, with 16 bases between them. The CDR3 sequence is 14 residues long. Germline V gene data show CDR1 as GTSNPN and CDR2 as SVGIG (reference sequence).

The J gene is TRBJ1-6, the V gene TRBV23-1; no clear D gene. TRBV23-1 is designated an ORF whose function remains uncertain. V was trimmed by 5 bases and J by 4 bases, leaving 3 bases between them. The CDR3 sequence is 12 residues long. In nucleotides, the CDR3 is TGCGCCAGCAGTGCTTATAATTCACCCCTCCACTTT. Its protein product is CASSAYNSPLHF.